This entry features one TCR beta chain sequence. What it binds is not known. Measured with immunoSEQ multiplex PCR; TCRdb has only the in-frame clones, and not every one. This sample has tens of thousands of clones, with 92% found just once. Trimming shortened V by 4 bases and J by 4 bases, and 16 bases separated the two germline ends. Germline-derived CDR1 and CDR2 are SGDLS and YYNGEE. The CDR3 has 15 residues. The data originate from a study of neoadjuvant nivolumab and ipilimumab in lung cancer. Overall study findings and caveats: Pathologic regression was not significantly tied to TCR clonality. Resected tumors had greater TCR richness and clonality than uninvolved lung. Only a small number of samples underwent TCR sequencing. Blood richness before therapy tracked richness in tumors resected after neoadjuvant therapy.

The chain employs TRBV9 and TRBJ2-3; D call uncertain. Source: peripheral blood, taken after neoadjuvant nivolumab, alone or with ipilimumab, at or shortly before surgery. The TCR originated in an adult with non-small cell lung cancer. The chain's CDR3 is CASSIAAARSDTQYF. The CDR3 DNA reads as TGTGCCAGCAGCATCGCCGCGGCCCGGTCAGATACGCAGTATTTT.